A selection of T cell receptor beta chains follows, all from one sample in a study of cytomegalovirus exposure and HLA in healthy donors. TCRdb's copy holds only in-frame clones and misses some; the assay was immunoSEQ multiplex PCR. The data contain under 200,000 clones, approximately 88% of them singletons. The source material was PBMCs. These receptors were collected from a woman aged 45-59 years in good health and CMV-seropositive. CDR3s include the opening cysteine and the closing phenylalanine or tryptophan. Fields, in order: CDR3 protein, CDR3 DNA, D gene, J gene, clone size, CDR3 length, V gene. A D gene is named only where the DNA matches it firmly. Not all rows give a size; the values are once, few, many and, for expanded clones, a class.

CDR3 protein: CASSGTLNTEAFF
CDR3 DNA: TGTGCCAGTTCCGGGACACTGAACACTGAAGCTTTCTTT
D gene: -
J gene: TRBJ1-1
clone size: -
CDR3 length: 13
V gene: TRBV25-1

CDR3 protein: CASSSDRFQETQYF
CDR3 DNA: TGTGCCAGCAGTTCCGACAGGTTCCAAGAGACCCAGTACTTC
D gene: -
J gene: TRBJ2-5
clone size: -
CDR3 length: 14
V gene: TRBV6-6

CDR3 protein: CASSPRRDRGLRWELFF
CDR3 DNA: TGTGCCAGCAGCCCCAGACGGGACAGGGGGCTTAGGTGGGAGCTGTTTTTT
D gene: TRBD1
J gene: TRBJ2-2
clone size: -
CDR3 length: 17
V gene: TRBV11-2

CDR3 protein: CASSSTGPDQNIQYF
CDR3 DNA: TGTGCCAGCAGTTCCACAGGGCCGGATCAAAACATTCAGTACTTC
D gene: -
J gene: TRBJ2-4
clone size: -
CDR3 length: 15
V gene: TRBV28

CDR3 protein: CASSEGAPNYGYTF
CDR3 DNA: TGTGCCAGCAGTGAAGGAGCACCTAACTATGGCTACACCTTC
D gene: -
J gene: TRBJ1-2
clone size: -
CDR3 length: 14
V gene: TRBV25-1

CDR3 protein: CASSTRQGLGYTF
CDR3 DNA: TGTGCCAGTAGTACACGACAGGGACTTGGCTACACCTTC
D gene: TRBD1
J gene: TRBJ1-2
clone size: -
CDR3 length: 13
V gene: TRBV19

CDR3 protein: CASWASGGAEEQYF
CDR3 DNA: TGTGCCAGCTGGGCTAGCGGGGGGGCGGAGGAGCAGTACTTC
D gene: TRBD2
J gene: TRBJ2-7
clone size: -
CDR3 length: 14
V gene: TRBV2

CDR3 protein: CASSSTVYGYTF
CDR3 DNA: TGTGCCAGCAGCTCGACAGTGTATGGCTACACCTTC
D gene: -
J gene: TRBJ1-2
clone size: -
CDR3 length: 12
V gene: TRBV7-9

CDR3 protein: CAWSVSTEAFF
CDR3 DNA: TGTGCCTGGAGTGTATCGACAGAAGCTTTCTTT
D gene: -
J gene: TRBJ1-1
clone size: once
CDR3 length: 11
V gene: TRBV30

CDR3 protein: CASSLGGFLNTGELFF
CDR3 DNA: TGTGCCAGCAGCTTGGGAGGGTTTCTGAACACCGGGGAGCTGTTTTTT
D gene: -
J gene: TRBJ2-2
clone size: -
CDR3 length: 16
V gene: TRBV5-6

CDR3 protein: CASSPVGGRDTEAFF
CDR3 DNA: TGTGCCAGCAGTCCCGTCGGGGGTAGGGACACTGAAGCTTTCTTT
D gene: -
J gene: TRBJ1-1
clone size: -
CDR3 length: 15
V gene: TRBV28

CDR3 protein: CASSMVGQKNIQYF
CDR3 DNA: TGTGCCAGTAGTATGGTGGGACAGAAAAACATTCAGTACTTC
D gene: TRBD1
J gene: TRBJ2-4
clone size: -
CDR3 length: 14
V gene: TRBV19

CDR3 protein: CASSIASGDFSYNEQFF
CDR3 DNA: TGTGCCAGCAGTATCGCCTCGGGGGACTTCTCCTACAATGAGCAGTTCTTC
D gene: -
J gene: TRBJ2-1
clone size: -
CDR3 length: 17
V gene: TRBV2

CDR3 protein: CASSPRDYYNEQFF
CDR3 DNA: TGTGCCAGCAGCCCCCGGGACTACTACAATGAGCAGTTCTTC
D gene: TRBD2
J gene: TRBJ2-1
clone size: -
CDR3 length: 14
V gene: TRBV7-8

CDR3 protein: CASSLKGQTYEQYF
CDR3 DNA: TGCGCCAGCAGCTTGAAGGGACAGACCTACGAGCAGTACTTC
D gene: TRBD1
J gene: TRBJ2-7
clone size: -
CDR3 length: 14
V gene: TRBV5-1

CDR3 protein: CASSEWQGDGYTF
CDR3 DNA: TGTGCCAGCAGTGAGTGGCAGGGCGATGGCTACACCTTC
D gene: -
J gene: TRBJ1-2
clone size: -
CDR3 length: 13
V gene: TRBV6-5

CDR3 protein: CASSRQKRGGDTQYF
CDR3 DNA: TGTGCCAGCAGCCGACAGAAGCGCGGGGGGGATACGCAGTATTTT
D gene: TRBD2
J gene: TRBJ2-3
clone size: -
CDR3 length: 15
V gene: TRBV7-2

CDR3 protein: CASSEEVWSRGDQPQHF
CDR3 DNA: TGTGCCAGCAGTGAAGAGGTATGGAGCAGGGGGGATCAGCCCCAGCATTTT
D gene: TRBD1
J gene: TRBJ1-5
clone size: -
CDR3 length: 17
V gene: TRBV6-1

CDR3 protein: CASSLGSTTQETQYF
CDR3 DNA: TGTGCCAGCAGCTTAGGGTCTACTACCCAAGAGACCCAGTACTTC
D gene: -
J gene: TRBJ2-5
clone size: -
CDR3 length: 15
V gene: TRBV7-2

CDR3 protein: CASSYPAQTEAFF
CDR3 DNA: TGTGCCAGCAGTTACCCAGCACAGACTGAAGCTTTCTTT
D gene: -
J gene: TRBJ1-1
clone size: -
CDR3 length: 13
V gene: TRBV6-6

CDR3 protein: CASSFGSVETQYF
CDR3 DNA: TGTGCCAGCAGCTTCGGTAGCGTGGAGACCCAGTACTTC
D gene: -
J gene: TRBJ2-5
clone size: -
CDR3 length: 13
V gene: TRBV7-9

CDR3 protein: CASTPMTGWQETQYF
CDR3 DNA: TGTGCCAGCACCCCCATGACAGGGTGGCAAGAGACCCAGTACTTC
D gene: TRBD1
J gene: TRBJ2-5
clone size: -
CDR3 length: 15
V gene: TRBV5-8

CDR3 protein: CSVAGQQQETQYF
CDR3 DNA: TGCAGCGTTGCGGGACAGCAGCAAGAGACCCAGTACTTC
D gene: TRBD1
J gene: TRBJ2-5
clone size: -
CDR3 length: 13
V gene: TRBV29-1

CDR3 protein: CASSQDRDTSSTDTQYF
CDR3 DNA: TGCGCCAGCAGCCAAGACCGGGACACCAGCTCCACAGATACGCAGTATTTT
D gene: -
J gene: TRBJ2-3
clone size: once
CDR3 length: 17
V gene: TRBV4-1

CDR3 protein: CAIRVGQGSETQYF
CDR3 DNA: TGTGCCATCAGAGTGGGACAGGGGTCGGAGACCCAGTACTTC
D gene: TRBD1
J gene: TRBJ2-5
clone size: -
CDR3 length: 14
V gene: TRBV10-3

CDR3 protein: CASSRGGAMETQYF
CDR3 DNA: TGTGCCAGCAGCCGCGGGGGGGCGATGGAGACCCAGTACTTC
D gene: TRBD2
J gene: TRBJ2-5
clone size: -
CDR3 length: 14
V gene: TRBV7-2

CDR3 protein: CASSFQQGRGGYTF
CDR3 DNA: TGTGCCAGCAGTTTCCAACAGGGCAGGGGTGGCTACACCTTC
D gene: -
J gene: TRBJ1-2
clone size: -
CDR3 length: 14
V gene: TRBV28

CDR3 protein: CASRVRTYNEQFF
CDR3 DNA: TGTGCCAGCCGGGTCCGCACATACAATGAGCAGTTCTTC
D gene: -
J gene: TRBJ2-1
clone size: -
CDR3 length: 13
V gene: TRBV7-9

CDR3 protein: CASGGDVGTEAFF
CDR3 DNA: TGTGCCAGCGGGGGGGACGTCGGCACTGAAGCTTTCTTT
D gene: -
J gene: TRBJ1-1
clone size: -
CDR3 length: 13
V gene: TRBV2

CDR3 protein: CASSLRGVGGSQPQHF
CDR3 DNA: TGTGCCAGCAGCTTGAGGGGCGTGGGAGGGAGTCAGCCCCAGCATTTT
D gene: -
J gene: TRBJ1-5
clone size: -
CDR3 length: 16
V gene: TRBV5-6

CDR3 protein: CASSTTGGAYNEQFF
CDR3 DNA: TGTGCCAGCAGTACCACAGGGGGCGCCTACAATGAGCAGTTCTTC
D gene: TRBD1
J gene: TRBJ2-1
clone size: -
CDR3 length: 15
V gene: TRBV6-5